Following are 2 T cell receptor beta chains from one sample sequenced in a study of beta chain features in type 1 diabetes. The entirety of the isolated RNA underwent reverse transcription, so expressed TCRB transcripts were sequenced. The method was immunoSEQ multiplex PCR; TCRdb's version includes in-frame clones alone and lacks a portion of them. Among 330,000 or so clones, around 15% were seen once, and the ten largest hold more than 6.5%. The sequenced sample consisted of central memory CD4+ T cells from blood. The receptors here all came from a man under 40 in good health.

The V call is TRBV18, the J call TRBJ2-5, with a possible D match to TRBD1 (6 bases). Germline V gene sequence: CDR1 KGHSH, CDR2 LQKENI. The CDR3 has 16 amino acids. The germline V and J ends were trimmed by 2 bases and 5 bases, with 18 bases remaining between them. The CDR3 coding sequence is TGTGCCAGCTCACCAGCCGCAGGGGCACGATGGGAGACCCAGTACTTC. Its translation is CASSPAAGARWETQYF.

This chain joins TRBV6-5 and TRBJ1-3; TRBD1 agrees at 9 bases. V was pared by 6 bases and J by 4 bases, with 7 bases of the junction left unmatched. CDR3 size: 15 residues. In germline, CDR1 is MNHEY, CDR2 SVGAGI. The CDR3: CASRSQGAGGNTIYF. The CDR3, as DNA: TGTGCCAGCAGATCACAGGGGGCGGGAGGAAACACCATATATTTT.